These 8 T cell receptor beta chains were all obtained from the same sample, sequenced in a study of early T cells in non-severe SARS-CoV-2 infection. TCRdb ran MiXCR on the 5' RACE reads and lists one entry per CDR3 protein. In the table there are around 37,000 distinct CDR3 sequences, roughly 9.3% of which are singletons. The sequenced sample consisted of whole blood. All receptors come from an adult who was a healthcare worker with PCR-confirmed SARS-CoV-2 infection or an uninfected control (not recorded which).

The CDR3 spells CASSPGGTDTQYF. CDR3 nucleotides: TGTGCCAGCAGTCCGGGGGGCACAGATACGCAGTATTTT. The chain carries TRBV11-3 and TRBJ2-3; D perhaps matches TRBD2 (6 bases). The CDR3 has 13 residues. V shed 6 bases and J shed 1 base, with 8 bases lying between them. In germline, CDR1 is SGHNT, CDR2 YENEEA.

This chain links TRBV11-2 with TRBJ1-6; 9 nucleotides agree with TRBD1. The V segment lost 5 bases and the J segment 10 bases; nucleotides outside the gene matches: 9. This CDR3 has 15 residues. CDR1 and CDR2 (germline): SGHAT, FQNNGV. DNA of the CDR3: TGTGCCAGCAGCCAACGACAGGGGGGCCTATCACCCCTCCACTTT. Its protein product is CASSQRQGGLSPLHF.

The chain is built from TRBV20-1 and TRBJ2-7; D is possibly TRBD1 (7 bases). The CDR3 consists of 13 residues. The V gene's germline CDR1 is DFQATT and CDR2 SNEGSKA (reference sequence). V was pared by 5 bases and J by 0 bases, with 11 bases between. The CDR3 reads CSAAGGLSYEQYF. The CDR3 DNA reads TGCAGTGCTGCAGGGGGACTCTCCTACGAGCAGTACTTC.

In this sample, this clonotype turned up many times. CDR3 in amino acids: CATSDSQVLSSYNEQFF. The CDR3, as DNA: TGTGCCACCAGTGATTCACAGGTTTTGAGCTCCTACAATGAGCAGTTCTTC. This sequence joins TRBV24-1 and TRBJ2-1, with D possibly matching TRBD1 (5 bases). CDR1 KGHDR and CDR2 SFDVKD come from the germline V gene. Trimming took off 2 bases at V and 0 bases at J, with 13 bases between the two ends. The CDR3 has 17 amino acids.

This clonotype was counted many times. This chain links TRBV12-3 or TRBV12-4 with TRBJ2-2; 7 bases agree with TRBD1. With 6 bases clipped from V and 7 bases from J, the junction kept 11 bases outside the gene matches. The CDR3 is made up of 15 amino acids. The DNA of the CDR3 is TGTGCCAGCAGCTTATATGGGACAGCACACGGGGAGCTGTTTTTT. It codes for CASSLYGTAHGELFF.

This clonotype was seen a few times. This chain connects TRBV29-1 to TRBJ1-1; unclear D gene. Germline CDR1 SQVTM, CDR2 ANQGSEA. V lost 6 bases and J 3 bases, leaving 11 bases between the germline ends. This CDR3 is built from 12 residues. This CDR3 is CSVSGRYTEAFF. DNA for the CDR3: TGCAGCGTCTCAGGACGGTACACTGAAGCTTTCTTT.

This clonotype was counted ten times or more. This sequence joins TRBV7-2 and TRBJ2-5; 10 bases are shared with TRBD2. The CDR3 is made up of 16 amino acids. Germline V lookup: CDR1 SGHTA, CDR2 FQGNSA. The ends lost 1 base at V and 5 bases at J; junction bases unmatched: 7. The CDR3 sequence is CASSLGQSGGAETQYF. Written as DNA, the CDR3 is TGTGCCAGCAGCTTAGGGCAGAGCGGGGGGGCTGAGACCCAGTACTTC.

The V and J genes are TRBV4-3 and TRBJ2-7, with 9 bases fitting TRBD2. Per germline, CDR1 LGHNA and CDR2 YSLEER. The junction had 12 bases not matched to a gene; V was cut back by 0 bases and J by 3 bases. The CDR3 is 18 residues long. CDR3 sequence (DNA): TGCGCCAGCAGCCAAGACGCCGCAGCGGGGGGTTTGGTCTACGAGCAGTACTTC. This translates into CASSQDAAAGGLVYEQYF.